One and the same sample provided the 27 T cell receptor beta chains below, sequenced in a study of blood T cells in healthy people across ages. It was with a sample-barcoded 5' primer and a J-beta primer mix that a second PCR of roughly 6 to 12 cycles was run. TCRdb re-called the 5' RACE reads with MiXCR, one entry per CDR3 protein. Of 900,000 to 950,000 distinct CDR3 sequences listed, around 29% are singletons. These data were also reused for a study on T cells of mothers and their children.

The material sequenced was blood. These receptors all come from a woman in her thirties or forties in good health.

Turning to this clonotype: Because it lacks the conserved phenylalanine or tryptophan at the end, this CDR3 is likely a read error. The chain links TRBV20-1 to TRBJ2-1, with TRBD2 matching over 9 bases. This CDR3 is built from 14 residues. Germline CDR1 reads DFQATT; CDR2 reads SNEGSKA (reference sequence). The trim removed 6 bases at V and 6 bases at J, leaving 9 bases unmatched. The CDR3 reads CSAAKAGGLNEQFL. CDR3 DNA sequence: TGCAGTGCCGCCAAAGCGGGGGGACTCAATGAGCAGTTCTTA.

On this clonotype itself: Sequence at one end of the junction differs from germline and may be a read error. The chain couples TRBV7-2 to TRBJ1-6; maybe TRBD1 (6 bases). The CDR3 contains 17 residues. Germline values: CDR1 SGHTA, CDR2 FQGNSA. CDR3 bases: TGTGCCAGTAGCTTAGTGCCCGGACAGCTCCTCGGCTCACCCCTCCACTTT. Its protein product is CASSLVPGQLLGSPLHF.

Notes on this clonotype: Possible read error: a much larger clone is one base away. This chain joins TRBV20-1 and TRBJ2-5; 7 bases are shared with TRBD2. J was trimmed by 12 bases and V by 0 bases; bases with no gene match: 13. Germline loops: CDR1 DFQATT, CDR2 SNEGSKA (reference sequence). The CDR3 is 14 amino acids. The CDR3 region has the DNA TGCAGTGCTAGAGATATCCGCTCTGCGGGGGAGGAGTACTTC. Translation: CSARDIRSAGEEYF.

The sample holds many counts of this clonotype. The chain couples TRBV10-3 to TRBJ2-7; D possibly matches TRBD1 or TRBD2 (5 bases each). The CDR3 sequence is 15 residues long. The V end lost 6 bases, the J end lost 1 base, and 16 bases lay between the germline ends. From germline, CDR1 is ENHRY and CDR2 SYGVKD. CDR3 nucleotide sequence: TGTGCCATCAGCCCACCCGGGACGGGATCCTACGAGCAGTACTTC. Amino acids: CAISPPGTGSYEQYF.

This clonotype was found a few times. The junction and the germline gene differ at one end; a read error may be behind it. This chain joins TRBV20-1 and TRBJ1-4; TRBD1 is a possible D gene (5 bases). CDR1 is DFQATT and CDR2 is SNEGSKA in the germline V gene (reference sequence). The CDR3 has 16 amino acids. The CDR3 protein is CSTRDWGRGNSEKLFF. The CDR3 DNA reads TGCAGTACTAGAGATTGGGGCAGAGGGAACTCTGAAAAACTGTTTTTT.

The table lists this clonotype with many counts. V and J are TRBV28 and TRBJ2-4; the D is unclear. CDR1 is MDHEN, CDR2 SYDVKM, per germline. The CDR3 spans 13 residues. V dropped 7 bases and J dropped 6 bases, with 13 bases sitting between them. CDR3 region: CASTSLTGNIQYF. In DNA, the CDR3 is TGTGCCAGCACCTCCTTAACGGGAAACATTCAGTACTTC.

This clonotype has more than one count but fewer than ten. The rearrangement links TRBV6-6 to TRBJ1-2; perhaps TRBD1 as D (6 bases). The CDR3 spans 14 residues. Trimming removed 5 bases from V and 6 bases from J, with 16 bases in between. The germline V gene encodes CDR1 MNHNY and CDR2 SVGAGI (reference sequence). The DNA for the CDR3 is TGTGCCAGCAGTCCCCCCGGGACAAGGGATGGCTACACCTTC. Its protein product is CASSPPGTRDGYTF.

This clonotype was detected a few times. This chain uses TRBV20-1 with TRBJ2-7; TRBD2 is a possible D gene (6 bases). Germline V gives CDR1 DFQATT, CDR2 SNEGSKA (reference sequence). This CDR3 region has 12 residues. The V and J ends lost 3 bases and 3 bases respectively, with 9 bases between them. The CDR3: CSARRDRYEQYF. Here the CDR3 DNA reads TGCAGTGCTAGGCGGGACCGCTACGAGCAGTACTTC.

This sequence joins TRBV25-1 and TRBJ2-7; 8 positions agree with TRBD1. Germline CDR1 reads MGHDK; CDR2 reads SYGVNS. V lost 4 bases to trimming and J lost 1 base; unmatched junction nucleotides: 12. The CDR3 runs to 17 residues. This CDR3 reads CASSVNSGTGNSYEQYF. CDR3 nucleotides: TGTGCCAGCAGTGTCAACTCCGGGACAGGAAATTCCTACGAGCAGTACTTC.

This clonotype came up many times. The CDR3 is CASMRGDRETQYF. CDR3 in DNA: TGTGCCAGCATGAGAGGGGATCGGGAGACCCAGTACTTC. The rearrangement joins TRBV7-2 to TRBJ2-5, with D possibly called TRBD1 or TRBD2 (5 bases each). The CDR3 loop spans 13 amino acids. With 7 bases removed from V and 5 bases from J, the gap between germline ends came to 14 bases. CDR1 is SGHTA, CDR2 FQGNSA, per germline.

Of note for this clonotype: One base away lies a much larger clone, so this may be a sequencing read error. The chain recombines TRBV29-1 with TRBJ1-5, with D possibly TRBD1 on 6 matching bases. Per germline, CDR1 SQVTM and CDR2 ANQGSEA. CDR3 length: 14 residues. CDR3 nucleotide sequence: TGCGGCGTTGAAGAGGCAGGGGTAGGTCAGCCCCAGCATTTT. Its protein product is CGVEEAGVGQPQHF.

The genes are TRBV28 and TRBJ2-1; TRBD2 agrees at 10 bases. Germline assignment: CDR1 MDHEN and CDR2 SYDVKM. V was clipped by 3 bases and J by 4 bases; unmatched bases: 6. The CDR3 has 16 residues. The CDR3 DNA sequence: TGTGCCAGCAGTTTTTGGAGCGGGGGGGCTTACAATGAGCAGTTCTTC. Its translation: CASSFWSGGAYNEQFF.

The table lists this clonotype with a few counts. A much larger clone differs by one base, so this may be a read error. This chain uses TRBV2 with TRBJ1-2; unclear D gene. Deletions cut 2 bases from V and 8 bases from J, with 12 bases between. This CDR3 is built from 13 residues. Germline loops: CDR1 SNHLY, CDR2 FYNNEI. As DNA, the CDR3 is TGTGCCAGCAGTGAAAGGGTTGGATCGGGCTACACCTTC. Translating it yields CASSERVGSGYTF.

This clonotype was observed a few times. A much more abundant neighbour one base away suggests this may be a read error. The chain joins TRBV29-1 to TRBJ2-1; TRBD1 agrees at 10 bases. With the DNA end fitting TRBJ2-7 better, the J assignment may be wrong. The CDR3 covers 16 residues. Germline V gives CDR1 SQVTM, CDR2 ANQGSEA. The CDR3 DNA reads as TGCAGCGTTGTAATCGGACAGGGGGGTTCCTACAATGAGCAGTACTTC. Residues: CSVVIGQGGSYNEQYF.

CDR3 region: CASSSDRLPNEKLFF. CDR3 nucleotide sequence: TGTGCCAGCAGCTCCGACAGGTTACCGAATGAAAAACTGTTTTTT. The chain links TRBV7-2 to TRBJ1-4, with D perhaps matching TRBD1 (6 bases). V shed 4 bases and J shed 5 bases, with 14 bases lying between them. The CDR3 has 15 residues. Germline V CDR1 and CDR2: SGHTA, FQGNSA.

As concerns this clonotype: An end of the junction differs from the germline gene, which may be a read error. The chain has TRBV19 and TRBJ2-1; 10 bases agree with TRBD1. Germline loops: CDR1 LNHDA, CDR2 SQIVND (reference sequence). This CDR3 is 16 amino acids long. The CDR3 coding sequence is TGTGCCAGTACCACGGGACAGGGGCGGAATAGGAATGAGCACTTCTTC. Its protein is CASTTGQGRNRNEHFF.

This clonotype appeared many times. The rearrangement joins TRBV15 to TRBJ2-5, with D maybe TRBD1 (6 bases). Trimming took 5 bases from V and 5 from J, leaving 21 bases between them. This CDR3 spans 16 amino acids. Germline loops: CDR1 LNHNV, CDR2 YYDKDF (reference sequence). The CDR3 region is CATSGKKTGWEETQYF. The CDR3 region has the DNA TGTGCCACCAGCGGGAAAAAGACAGGCTGGGAGGAGACCCAGTACTTC. The complete variable domain, with remaining parts taken from reference TRBV15 and TRBJ2-5, reads DAMVIQNPRYQVTQFGKPVTLSCSQTLNHNVMYWYQQKSSQAPKLLFHYYDKDFNNEADTPDNFQSRRPNTSFCFLDIRSPGLGDTAMYLCATSGKKTGWEETQYFGPGTRLLVL.

This chain links TRBV7-2 with TRBJ2-5, with D perhaps matching TRBD2 (6 bases). Trimming took off 2 bases at V and 11 bases at J, with 21 bases between the two ends. Germline loops: CDR1 SGHTA, CDR2 FQGNSA. The CDR3 is made up of 15 amino acids. The CDR3 sequence: CASSLQGSRRGEQYF. The CDR3 nucleotides are TGTGCCAGCAGCTTACAGGGTTCTAGGAGGGGTGAGCAGTACTTC.

This clonotype was detected once. The genes are TRBV5-1 and TRBJ2-1; the match to TRBD2 covers 9 bases. The DNA end lines up better with TRBJ2-7; the J call may be wrong. CDR3 length equals 16 residues. Germline V gene lookup returns CDR1 SGHRS and CDR2 YFSETQ. The DNA for the CDR3 is TGCGCCAGCAGCTTTGGCGGGGGGGGCTCCTACAATGAGCAGTACTTC. This codes for CASSFGGGGSYNEQYF.

The chain is built from TRBV28 and TRBJ2-2, with D perhaps matching TRBD1 (5 bases). The CDR3 runs to 15 residues. Per germline, CDR1 MDHEN and CDR2 SYDVKM. V lost 6 bases and J 6 bases, leaving 17 bases between the germline ends. CDR3 nucleotides: TGTGCCAGCAGCCTGAAGTGGGGCCTGCCCGGGGAGCTGTTTTTT. Translated, it gives CASSLKWGLPGELFF.

The chain links TRBV6-2 or TRBV6-3 to TRBJ1-2; D gene uncertain. Trimming took off 0 bases at V and 7 bases at J, with 9 bases between the two ends. The CDR3 is 13 amino acids. CDR1 MNHEY and CDR2 SVGEGT come from the germline V gene. Here the CDR3 DNA reads TGTGCCAGCAGTTACTCGACCGTAATTGGCTACACCTTC. Translated, it gives CASSYSTVIGYTF.

This clonotype was picked up many times. This chain uses TRBV5-8 with TRBJ1-2; the match to TRBD1 covers 7 bases. Losses at the gene ends were 3 bases for V and 4 bases for J; bases not matched to a gene: 3. Germline loops: CDR1 SGHTS, CDR2 YDEGEE. This CDR3 comprises 13 residues. DNA for the CDR3: TGTGCCAGCAGCTCTCGGGACAGCTATGGCTACACCTTC. Amino acid sequence: CASSSRDSYGYTF.

Regarding this clonotype: The junction departs from germline at one end; a sequencing error may be responsible. The CDR3 sequence is CAGSQLGSVETQYF. CDR3 nucleotides: TGTGCCGGCAGCCAGCTAGGTAGCGTGGAGACCCAGTACTTC. This chain joins TRBV3-1 and TRBJ2-5; possibly TRBD2 for D (5 bases). CDR1 and CDR2 (germline): LGHDT, YNNKEL (reference sequence). CDR3 length: 14 amino acids.

This clonotype was observed once. A much larger clone differs by one base, so this may be a read error. The conserved closing phenylalanine or tryptophan is absent in this CDR3, likely reflecting a read error. This chain links TRBV20-1 with TRBJ1-2; TRBD1 might be the D (6 bases). The germline gives CDR1 DFQATT, CDR2 SNEGSKA (reference sequence). The CDR3 consists of 13 residues. V lost 6 bases, J lost 6 bases, and 17 bases lay in between. The CDR3 DNA is TGCAGTGCCCTCCGGACAGATTTCCATGGCTACACCGTC. Its protein product is CSALRTDFHGYTV.

The chain joins TRBV29-1 to TRBJ2-5, with 8 bases that match TRBD2. CDR3 length equals 14 residues. Unmatched junction bases numbered 10, after V lost 6 bases and J lost 4 bases. CDR1 and CDR2 from the germline V gene are SQVTM and ANQGSEA. CDR3 region: CSVGGVMTGETQYF. Written as DNA, the CDR3 is TGCAGCGTCGGGGGGGTAATGACCGGAGAGACCCAGTACTTC.

With regard to this clonotype: This could be a read error, since a much larger clone is one nucleotide away. The chain combines TRBV28 with TRBJ1-2; D might be TRBD1 (5 bases). The CDR3 spans 13 residues. Germline lookup yields CDR1 MDHEN and CDR2 SYDVKM. CDR3 protein: CAGSSTANYGYTF. CDR3 in DNA: TGTGCCGGCAGTTCGACAGCCAACTATGGCTACACCTTC.

Concerning this clonotype itself: A much larger clone is a single base away; this may be a read error. This sequence joins TRBV7-6 and TRBJ2-7; 7 bases fit TRBD1. CDR1 and CDR2 from the germline V gene are SGHVS and FNYEAQ. The CDR3 has 16 residues. With V trimmed by 4 bases and J by 1 base, 10 bases remained unmatched. CDR3 region: CASSYAWQGVSYEQYF. DNA for the CDR3: TGTGCCAGCAGCTACGCCTGGCAGGGGGTGTCCTACGAGCAGTACTTC.